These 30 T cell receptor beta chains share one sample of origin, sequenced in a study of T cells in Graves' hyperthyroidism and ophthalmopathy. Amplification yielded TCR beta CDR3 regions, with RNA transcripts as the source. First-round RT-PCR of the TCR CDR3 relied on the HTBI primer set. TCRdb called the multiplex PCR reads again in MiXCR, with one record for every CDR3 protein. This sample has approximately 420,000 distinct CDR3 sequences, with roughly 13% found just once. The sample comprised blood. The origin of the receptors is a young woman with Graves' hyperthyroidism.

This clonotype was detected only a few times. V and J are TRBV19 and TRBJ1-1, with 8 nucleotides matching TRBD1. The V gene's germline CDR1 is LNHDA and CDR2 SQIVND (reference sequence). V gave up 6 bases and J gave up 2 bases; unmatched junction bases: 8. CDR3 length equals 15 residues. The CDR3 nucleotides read TGTGCCAGTAGAGTCACAGGGGGTGTTAACACTGAAGCTTTCTTT. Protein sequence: CASRVTGGVNTEAFF.

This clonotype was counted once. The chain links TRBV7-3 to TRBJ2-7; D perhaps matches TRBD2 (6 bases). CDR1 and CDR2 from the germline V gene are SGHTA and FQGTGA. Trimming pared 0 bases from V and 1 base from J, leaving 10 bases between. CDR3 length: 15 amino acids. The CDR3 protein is CASSLTLAESYEQYF. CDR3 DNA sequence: TGTGCCAGCAGCTTAACACTAGCAGAGTCCTACGAGCAGTACTTC.

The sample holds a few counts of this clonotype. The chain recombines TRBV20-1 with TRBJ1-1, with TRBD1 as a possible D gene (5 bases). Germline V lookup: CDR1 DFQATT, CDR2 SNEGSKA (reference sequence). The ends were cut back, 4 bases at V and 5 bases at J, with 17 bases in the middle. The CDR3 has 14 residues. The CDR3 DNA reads TGCAGTGCTAACCGGGAGGGGAGGTTGACTGAAGCTTTCTTT. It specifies CSANREGRLTEAFF.

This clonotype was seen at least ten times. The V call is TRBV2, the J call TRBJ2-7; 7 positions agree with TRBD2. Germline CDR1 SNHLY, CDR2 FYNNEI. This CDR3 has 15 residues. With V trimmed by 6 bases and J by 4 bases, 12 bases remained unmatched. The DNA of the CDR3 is TGTGCCAGCAGGGGCCCCAGGACTAGTAGGTACGAGCAGTACTTC. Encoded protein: CASRGPRTSRYEQYF.

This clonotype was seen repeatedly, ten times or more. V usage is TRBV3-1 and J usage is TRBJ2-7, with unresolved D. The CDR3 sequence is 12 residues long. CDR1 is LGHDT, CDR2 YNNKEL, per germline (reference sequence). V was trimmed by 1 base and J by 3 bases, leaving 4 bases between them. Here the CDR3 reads CASSQAYYEQYF. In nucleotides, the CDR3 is TGTGCCAGCAGCCAAGCCTACTACGAGCAGTACTTC.

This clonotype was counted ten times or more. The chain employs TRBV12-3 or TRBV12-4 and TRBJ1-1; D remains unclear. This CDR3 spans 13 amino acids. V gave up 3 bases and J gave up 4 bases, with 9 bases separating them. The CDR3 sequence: CASSFVDRTEAFF. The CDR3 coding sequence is TGTGCCAGCAGTTTTGTGGACCGCACTGAAGCTTTCTTT.

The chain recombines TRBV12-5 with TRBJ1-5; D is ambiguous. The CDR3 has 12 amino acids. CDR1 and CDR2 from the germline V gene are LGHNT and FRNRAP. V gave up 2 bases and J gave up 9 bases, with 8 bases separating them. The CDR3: CASGLNAGPQHF. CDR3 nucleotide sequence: TGTGCTAGTGGTTTGAACGCGGGGCCCCAGCATTTT.

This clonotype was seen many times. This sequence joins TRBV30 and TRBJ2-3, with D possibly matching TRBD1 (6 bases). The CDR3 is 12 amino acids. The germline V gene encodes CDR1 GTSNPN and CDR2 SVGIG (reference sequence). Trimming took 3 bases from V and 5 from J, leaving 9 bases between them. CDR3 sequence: CAWSEGEDTQYF. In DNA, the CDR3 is TGTGCCTGGAGCGAGGGGGAAGATACGCAGTATTTT.

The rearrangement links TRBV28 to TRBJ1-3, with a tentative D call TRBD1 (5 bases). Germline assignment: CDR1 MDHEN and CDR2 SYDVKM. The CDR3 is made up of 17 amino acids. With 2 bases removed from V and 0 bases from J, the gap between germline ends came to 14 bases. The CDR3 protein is CASSLTGGRISGNTIYF. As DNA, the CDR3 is TGTGCCAGCAGTTTAACTGGGGGAAGAATCTCTGGAAACACCATATATTTT.

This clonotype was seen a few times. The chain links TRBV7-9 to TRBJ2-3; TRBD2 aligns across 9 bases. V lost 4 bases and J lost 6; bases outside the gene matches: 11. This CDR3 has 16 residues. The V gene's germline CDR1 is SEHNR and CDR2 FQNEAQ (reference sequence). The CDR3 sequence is CASSSGPSGNPDTQYF. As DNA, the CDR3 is TGTGCCAGCAGCTCCGGGCCTAGCGGGAACCCGGATACGCAGTATTTT.

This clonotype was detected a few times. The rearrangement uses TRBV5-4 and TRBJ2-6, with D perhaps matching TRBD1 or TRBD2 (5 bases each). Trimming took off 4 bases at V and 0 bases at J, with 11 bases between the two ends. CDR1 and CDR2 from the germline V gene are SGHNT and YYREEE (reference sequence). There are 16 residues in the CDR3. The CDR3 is CASSKGRSSGANVLTF. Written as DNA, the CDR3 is TGTGCCAGCAGCAAGGGACGGAGCTCTGGGGCCAACGTCCTGACTTTC.

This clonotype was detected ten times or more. DNA for the CDR3: TGTGCCAGCAGCCAAGATCGGACAGGCCCTCAGCATTTT. Amino acid sequence: CASSQDRTGPQHF. This chain connects TRBV3-1 to TRBJ1-5, with 7 bases that match TRBD1. The CDR3 is 13 residues long. J gave up 13 bases and V 0 bases, and 6 bases lay outside the gene matches. The germline V gene encodes CDR1 LGHDT and CDR2 YNNKEL (reference sequence).

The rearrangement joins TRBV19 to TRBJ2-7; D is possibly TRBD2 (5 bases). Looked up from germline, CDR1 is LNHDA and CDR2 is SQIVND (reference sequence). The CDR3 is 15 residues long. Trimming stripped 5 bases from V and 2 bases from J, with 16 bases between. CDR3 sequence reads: CASSPRVTTTYEQYF. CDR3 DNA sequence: TGTGCCAGTAGTCCTCGGGTGACTACGACCTACGAGCAGTACTTC.

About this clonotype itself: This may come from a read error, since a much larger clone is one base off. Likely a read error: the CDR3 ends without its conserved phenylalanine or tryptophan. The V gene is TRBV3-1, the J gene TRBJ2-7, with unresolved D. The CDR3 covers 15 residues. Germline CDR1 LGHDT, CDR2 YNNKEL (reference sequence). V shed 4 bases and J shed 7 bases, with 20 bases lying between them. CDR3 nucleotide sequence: TGTGCCAGCAGCCGCACTTTGACGGAGTGGTTTGAGCAGTACTGC. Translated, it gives CASSRTLTEWFEQYC.

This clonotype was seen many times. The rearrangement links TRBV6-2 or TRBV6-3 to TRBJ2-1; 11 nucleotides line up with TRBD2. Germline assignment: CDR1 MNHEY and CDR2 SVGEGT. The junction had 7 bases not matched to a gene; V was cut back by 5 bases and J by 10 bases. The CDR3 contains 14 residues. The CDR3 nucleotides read TGTGCCAGCAGTAAAACTAGCGGGAGTGGGGAGCAGTTCTTC. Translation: CASSKTSGSGEQFF.

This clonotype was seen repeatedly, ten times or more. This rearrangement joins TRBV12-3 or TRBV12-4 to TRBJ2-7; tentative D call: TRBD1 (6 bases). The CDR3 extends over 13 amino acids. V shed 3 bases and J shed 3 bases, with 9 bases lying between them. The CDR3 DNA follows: TGTGCCAGCAGTTTTGGCAGGGGCTACGAGCAGTACTTC. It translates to CASSFGRGYEQYF.

The CDR3 here is CASSPGFGSALSYNEQFF. CDR3 nucleotides: TGCGCCAGCAGCCCGGGCTTTGGGTCAGCGCTCTCCTACAATGAGCAGTTCTTC. The chain combines TRBV5-1 with TRBJ2-1; D is undetermined. The germline V and J ends were trimmed by 4 bases and 0 bases, with 20 bases remaining between them. This CDR3 region has 18 residues. Per the germline V gene, CDR1 is SGHRS and CDR2 is YFSETQ.

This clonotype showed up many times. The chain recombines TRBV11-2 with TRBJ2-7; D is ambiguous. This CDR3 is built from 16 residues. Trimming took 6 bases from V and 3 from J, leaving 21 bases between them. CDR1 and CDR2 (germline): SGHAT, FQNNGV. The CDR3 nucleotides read TGTGCCAGCAGTCCTCGGCCTGGGAAGTCAGGCTACGAGCAGTACTTC. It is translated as CASSPRPGKSGYEQYF.

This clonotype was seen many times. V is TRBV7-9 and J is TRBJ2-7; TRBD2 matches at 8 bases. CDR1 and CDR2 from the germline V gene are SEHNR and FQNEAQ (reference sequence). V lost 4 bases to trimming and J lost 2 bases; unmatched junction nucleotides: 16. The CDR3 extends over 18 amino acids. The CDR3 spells CASSSRRVGAGDPYEQYF. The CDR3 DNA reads TGTGCCAGCAGCTCACGGCGAGTAGGAGCGGGAGACCCCTACGAGCAGTACTTC.

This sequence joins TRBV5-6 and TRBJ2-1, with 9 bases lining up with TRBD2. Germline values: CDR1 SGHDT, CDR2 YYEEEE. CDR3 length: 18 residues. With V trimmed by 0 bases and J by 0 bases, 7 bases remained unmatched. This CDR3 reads CASSLVLAGGSSYNEQFF. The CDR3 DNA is TGTGCCAGCAGCTTGGTTCTGGCGGGAGGGAGCTCCTACAATGAGCAGTTCTTC.

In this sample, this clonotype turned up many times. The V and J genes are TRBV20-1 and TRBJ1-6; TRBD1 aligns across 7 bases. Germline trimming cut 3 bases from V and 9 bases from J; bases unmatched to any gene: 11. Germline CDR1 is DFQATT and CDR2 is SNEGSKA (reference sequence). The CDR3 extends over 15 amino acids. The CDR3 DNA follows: TGCAGTGCTAGCGGTTCCGGGACAGCGGGTTCACCCCTCCACTTT. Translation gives CSASGSGTAGSPLHF.

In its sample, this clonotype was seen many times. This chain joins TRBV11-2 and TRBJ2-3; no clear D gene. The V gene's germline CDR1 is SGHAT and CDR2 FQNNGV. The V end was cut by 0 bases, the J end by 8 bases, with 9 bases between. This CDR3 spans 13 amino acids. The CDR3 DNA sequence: TGTGCCAGCAGCTTAGAGGCGGTCTTTACGCAGTATTTT. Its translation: CASSLEAVFTQYF.

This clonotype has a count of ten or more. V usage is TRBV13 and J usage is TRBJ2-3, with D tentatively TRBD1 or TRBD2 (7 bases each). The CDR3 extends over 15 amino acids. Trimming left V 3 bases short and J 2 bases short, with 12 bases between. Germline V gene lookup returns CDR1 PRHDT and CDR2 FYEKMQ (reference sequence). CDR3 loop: CASSFQGGVTDTQYF. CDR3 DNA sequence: TGTGCCAGCAGCTTCCAGGGGGGGGTCACAGATACGCAGTATTTT.

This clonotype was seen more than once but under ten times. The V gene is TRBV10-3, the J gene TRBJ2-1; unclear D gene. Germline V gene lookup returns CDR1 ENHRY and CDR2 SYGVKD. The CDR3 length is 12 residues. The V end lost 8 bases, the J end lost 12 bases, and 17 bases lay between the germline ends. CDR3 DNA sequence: TGTGCCATCGGTTCCCAGCGCATTGGGCAGTTCTTC. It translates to CAIGSQRIGQFF.

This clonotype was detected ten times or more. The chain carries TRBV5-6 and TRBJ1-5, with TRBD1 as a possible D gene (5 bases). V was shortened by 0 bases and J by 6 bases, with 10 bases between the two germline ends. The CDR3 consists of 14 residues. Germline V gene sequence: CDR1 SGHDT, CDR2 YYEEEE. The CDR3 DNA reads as TGTGCCAGCAGCTTGGGGACCGGGACTCAGCCCCAGCATTTT. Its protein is CASSLGTGTQPQHF. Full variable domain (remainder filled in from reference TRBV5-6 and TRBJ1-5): DAGVTQSPTHLIKTRGQQVTLRCSPKSGHDTVSWYQQALGQGPQFIFQYYEEEERQRGNFPDRFSGHQFPNYSSELNVNALLLGDSALYLCASSLGTGTQPQHFGDGTRLSIL.

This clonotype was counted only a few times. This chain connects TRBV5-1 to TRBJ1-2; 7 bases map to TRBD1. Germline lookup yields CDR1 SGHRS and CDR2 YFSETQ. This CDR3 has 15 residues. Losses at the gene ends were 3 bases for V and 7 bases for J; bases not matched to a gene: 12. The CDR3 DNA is TGCGCCAGCAGCTACATAGACAGGGACCAGATTGGCTACACCTTC. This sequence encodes CASSYIDRDQIGYTF.

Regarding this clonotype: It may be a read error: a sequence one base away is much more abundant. This CDR3 reads CASKHRTSYGQYF. The CDR3 DNA reads TGTGCCAGCAAGCACAGAACCTCCTACGGGCAGTACTTC. The genes are TRBV11-1 and TRBJ2-7, with no clear D. CDR3 length: 13 residues. The germline gives CDR1 SGHAT, CDR2 FQDESV (reference sequence).

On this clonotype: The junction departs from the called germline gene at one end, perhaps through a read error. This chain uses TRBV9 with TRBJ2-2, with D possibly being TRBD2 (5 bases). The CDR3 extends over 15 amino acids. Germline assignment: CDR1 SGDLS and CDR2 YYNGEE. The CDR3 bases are TGTGCCAGCAGCGTAGATGGAGAGAACACCGGGGAGCTGCTTTTT. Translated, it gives CASSVDGENTGELLF.

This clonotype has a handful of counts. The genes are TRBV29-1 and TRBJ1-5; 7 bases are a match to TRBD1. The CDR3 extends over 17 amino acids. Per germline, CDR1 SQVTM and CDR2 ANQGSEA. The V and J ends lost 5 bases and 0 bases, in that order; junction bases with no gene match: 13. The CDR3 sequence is CSVSSRDREYSNQPQHF. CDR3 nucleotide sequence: TGCAGCGTTAGCTCCCGGGACAGAGAATATAGCAATCAGCCCCAGCATTTT.

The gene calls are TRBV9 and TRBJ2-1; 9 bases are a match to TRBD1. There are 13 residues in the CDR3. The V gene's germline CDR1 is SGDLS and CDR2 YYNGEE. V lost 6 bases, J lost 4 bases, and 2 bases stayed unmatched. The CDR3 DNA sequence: TGTGCCAGCACCGGGACAGGGTACAATGAGCAGTTCTTC. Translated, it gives CASTGTGYNEQFF.